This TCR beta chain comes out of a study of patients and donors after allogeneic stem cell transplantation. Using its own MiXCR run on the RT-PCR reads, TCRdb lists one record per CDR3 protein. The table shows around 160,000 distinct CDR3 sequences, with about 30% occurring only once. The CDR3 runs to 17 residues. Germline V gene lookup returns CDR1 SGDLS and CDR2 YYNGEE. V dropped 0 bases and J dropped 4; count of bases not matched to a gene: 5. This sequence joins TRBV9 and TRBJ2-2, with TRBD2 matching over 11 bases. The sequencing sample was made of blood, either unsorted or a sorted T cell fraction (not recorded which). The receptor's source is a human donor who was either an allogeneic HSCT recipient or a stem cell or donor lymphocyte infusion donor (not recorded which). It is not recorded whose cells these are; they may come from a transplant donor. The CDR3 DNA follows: TGTGCCAGCAGCGTAGGTGGGCTAGCGGGAGGCACCGGGGAGCTGTTTTTT. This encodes CASSVGGLAGGTGELFF.